The T cell receptor beta chain under discussion was sequenced for a study of molecular identifiers for immune sequencing clone quantification. Study-wide background: Replicates split RNA from approximately 20,000 or 100,000 naive CD8 cells five ways, and the researchers sequenced four portions. Overall study results and limits: One cell's worth of spiked Jurkat TCR RNA was reportedly detectable among about 930,000 naive cells.

The CD8+CD4-CCR7+CD45RA+ phenotype defined the sorted naive CD8 T cells. Bulk TCR libraries were made with methods that had been previously described and with listed TCR primers. MiXCR, run by TCRdb on the PCR reads, gives a single entry per CDR3 protein. This table holds more than 60,000 distinct CDR3 sequences, roughly 17% found once. The sample holds many counts of this clonotype. Its antigen remains unidentified. Trimming removed 1 base from V and 1 base from J, with 14 bases in between. The CDR3 runs 16 residues. CDR1 SGHRS and CDR2 YFSETQ come from the germline V gene. The specimen sequenced was naive CD8+ T cells from blood, with Jurkat cell RNA spiked in. Regarding subset: FACS-sorted CD8+CD4-CCR7+CD45RA+ naive T cells. This clonotype originated in a human donor in good health. Some libraries in this study had Jurkat cell RNA spiked in. The gene calls are TRBV5-1 and TRBJ1-1, with D unresolved. CDR3 protein: CASSLFPAQSNTEAFF. CDR3 sequence (DNA): TGCGCCAGCAGCTTGTTCCCCGCCCAGTCGAACACTGAAGCTTTCTTT.